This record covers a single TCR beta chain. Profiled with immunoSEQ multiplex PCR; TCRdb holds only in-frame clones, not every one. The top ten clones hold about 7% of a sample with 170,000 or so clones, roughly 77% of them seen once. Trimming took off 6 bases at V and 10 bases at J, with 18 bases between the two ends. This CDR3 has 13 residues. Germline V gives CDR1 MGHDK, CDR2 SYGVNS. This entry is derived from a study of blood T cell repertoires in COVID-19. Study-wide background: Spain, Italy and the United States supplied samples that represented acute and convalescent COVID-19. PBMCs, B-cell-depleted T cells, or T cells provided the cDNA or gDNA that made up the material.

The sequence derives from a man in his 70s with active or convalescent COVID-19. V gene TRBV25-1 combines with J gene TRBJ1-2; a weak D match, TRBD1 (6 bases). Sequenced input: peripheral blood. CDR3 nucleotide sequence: TGTGCCAGCAGGAGGGGGGGGGCTATGCACTACACCTTC. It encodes CASRRGGAMHYTF.